What follows are 25 T cell receptor beta chains derived from one specimen sequenced in a study of blood T cell repertoires in COVID-19 (TCRdb year 2020). The protocol used for the library was the immunoSEQ multiplex PCR assay. Entries here come from immuneACCESS through TCRdb and include only in-frame sequences with V and J called. Some clones fail to appear in such tables; in the studies checked, an unresolved V gene covers under half of the shortfall, and the cause of the remainder is unknown. Counted in this sample were under 200,000 clones; 70% to 90% of them appeared once. The ten biggest clones cover roughly 0.78% of the sample. The sequenced sample consisted of peripheral blood. The receptors come from a woman in her seventies with acute or convalescent COVID-19.

The rearrangement joins TRBV4-3 to TRBJ2-7; 9 bases match TRBD2. The germline V gene encodes CDR1 LGHNA and CDR2 YSLEER. Losses at the gene ends were 4 bases for V and 5 bases for J; bases not matched to a gene: 9. CDR3 length equals 15 residues. The CDR3 region has the DNA TGCGCCAGCAGCCGCTCCGGGACTAGCCCTAACGAGCAGTACTTC. Amino acids: CASSRSGTSPNEQYF.

The chain carries TRBV10-1 and TRBJ2-2; possible D gene TRBD1, 5 bases. This CDR3 comprises 13 residues. CDR1 WNHNN and CDR2 SYGVQD come from the germline V gene (reference sequence). V lost 4 bases and J 4 bases, leaving 7 bases between the germline ends. CDR3 sequence (DNA): TGCGCCAGCAGTGGACAGTCCACCGGGGAGCTGTTTTTT. It encodes CASSGQSTGELFF.

The CDR3 is CASSTGQFGEQYF. The CDR3 nucleotides are TGCGCCAGCAGCACGGGACAGTTCGGCGAGCAGTACTTC. The rearrangement joins TRBV5-1 to TRBJ2-7, with 7 bases matching TRBD1. J gave up 6 bases and V 4 bases, and 7 bases lay outside the gene matches. CDR1 and CDR2 (germline): SGHRS, YFSETQ. The length of the CDR3 is 13 residues.

The chain links TRBV7-9 to TRBJ2-7; 9 bases are shared with TRBD1. This CDR3 has 14 amino acids. V gave up 5 bases and J gave up 5 bases; unmatched junction bases: 7. Germline assignment: CDR1 SEHNR and CDR2 FQNEAQ (reference sequence). In nucleotides, the CDR3 is TGTGCCAGCAGCCTAACAGGGGGCGGGGACGAGCAGTACTTC. Translated: CASSLTGGGDEQYF.

The chain carries TRBV12-3 or TRBV12-4 and TRBJ1-2; 7 nucleotides align to TRBD1. With 7 bases clipped from V and 5 bases from J, the junction kept 7 bases outside the gene matches. CDR3 length equals 13 residues. CDR3 protein: CASTRDSSYGYTF. The CDR3 DNA is TGTGCCAGCACCAGGGACAGCTCTTATGGCTACACCTTC.

The CDR3 loop is CASSGGQGPGNTIYF. The CDR3, as DNA: TGCGCCAGCAGCGGGGGACAGGGCCCTGGAAACACCATATATTTT. The chain combines TRBV5-1 with TRBJ1-3; TRBD1 matches 9 bases. The junction had 4 bases not matched to a gene; V was cut back by 4 bases and J by 2 bases. This CDR3 contains 15 residues. Germline V gene sequence: CDR1 SGHRS, CDR2 YFSETQ.

The chain carries TRBV6-5 and TRBJ1-6; 7 positions match TRBD1. Unmatched junction bases numbered 7, after V lost 11 bases and J lost 0 bases. The germline CDR1 and CDR2 sequences are MNHEY and SVGAGI. The CDR3 spans 15 residues. As DNA, the CDR3 is TGTGCCGCTAAACAGGGGAGCTCCTATAATTCACCCCTCCACTTT. Protein: CAAKQGSSYNSPLHF.

The chain has TRBV19 and TRBJ2-2, with D perhaps matching TRBD2 (6 bases). This CDR3 has 13 residues. V lost 5 bases and J lost 8, with 12 bases in between. Germline V gene lookup returns CDR1 LNHDA and CDR2 SQIVND (reference sequence). The CDR3 DNA reads TGTGCCAGTAGTCCGGGACTCCTAGGGGAGCTGTTTTTT. It specifies CASSPGLLGELFF.

The rearrangement links TRBV10-1 to TRBJ1-1; 11 bases align to TRBD1. Germline loops: CDR1 WNHNN, CDR2 SYGVQD (reference sequence). Trimming cost V 3 bases and J 4 bases; bases outside gene matches: 7. This CDR3 is built from 16 residues. The CDR3 nucleotides are TGCGCCAGCAGTGACGATCGGGACAGGGGGTTCACTGAAGCTTTCTTT. Encoded protein: CASSDDRDRGFTEAFF.

The chain has TRBV29-1 and TRBJ2-3; possibly TRBD2 for D (5 bases). The CDR3 runs to 12 residues. The V end was cut by 6 bases, the J end by 4 bases, with 11 bases between. Germline CDR1 and CDR2: SQVTM and ANQGSEA. The CDR3 DNA reads TGCAGCGTGGAGCCCGGGGCAGATACGCAGTATTTT. Translated, it gives CSVEPGADTQYF.

The gene calls are TRBV5-1 and TRBJ2-2; perhaps TRBD1 as D (6 bases). With 4 bases removed from V and 0 bases from J, the gap between germline ends came to 10 bases. CDR3 length: 15 amino acids. Germline V gene data show CDR1 as SGHRS and CDR2 as YFSETQ. The CDR3 here is CASSLDSSNTGELFF. The CDR3 DNA reads TGCGCCAGCAGCCTGGACAGCTCGAACACCGGGGAGCTGTTTTTT. Variable domain in full (rest from reference TRBV5-1 and TRBJ2-2): KAGVTQTPRYLIKTRGQQVTLSCSPISGHRSVSWYQQTPGQGLQFLFEYFSETQRNKGNFPGRFSGRQFSNSRSEMNVSTLELGDSALYLCASSLDSSNTGELFFGEGSRLTVL.

The V and J genes are TRBV19 and TRBJ1-5, with D perhaps matching TRBD1 (6 bases). Germline-derived CDR1 and CDR2 are LNHDA and SQIVND (reference sequence). V lost 5 bases and J 4 bases, leaving 18 bases between the germline ends. This CDR3 is built from 16 residues. The CDR3 is CASSQGIDRPNQPQHF. CDR3 nucleotide sequence: TGTGCCAGTAGTCAGGGAATTGACAGGCCAAATCAGCCCCAGCATTTT.

Concerning this clone itself: Other DNA sequences from this sample encode an identical CDR3 as well. V gene TRBV3-1 (or the pseudogene TRBV3-2) combines with J gene TRBJ2-7; D is undetermined. The CDR3 has 12 amino acids. V dropped 3 bases and J dropped 0 bases, with 3 bases sitting between them. The V gene's germline CDR1 is LGHDT and CDR2 YNNKEL (reference sequence). CDR3 protein: CASSHLSYEQYF. CDR3 coding DNA: TGTGCCAGCAGCCACCTCTCCTACGAGCAGTACTTC.

This clone was detected once. The V gene is TRBV19, the J gene TRBJ2-7; D unresolved. Germline V CDR1 and CDR2: LNHDA, SQIVND (reference sequence). The CDR3 spans 13 residues. Between the trimmed V and J ends, which lost 2 bases and 3 bases, there was a span of 8 bases. Written as DNA, the CDR3 is TGTGCCAGTAGTATATTTTCTTTCTACGAGCAGTACTTC. Protein sequence: CASSIFSFYEQYF.

This rearrangement joins TRBV18 to TRBJ2-6, with unresolved D. This CDR3 contains 16 residues. Looked up from germline, CDR1 is KGHSH and CDR2 is LQKENI. Trimming stripped 3 bases from V and 0 bases from J, with 9 bases between. CDR3 amino acids: CASSPLQDSGANVLTF. The CDR3 nucleotides read TGTGCCAGCTCACCTCTCCAGGACTCTGGGGCCAACGTCCTGACTTTC.

The chain couples TRBV2 to TRBJ2-1, with 11 bases identical to TRBD2. Germline V gene sequence: CDR1 SNHLY, CDR2 FYNNEI. V was pared by 7 bases and J by 6 bases, with 5 bases of the junction left unmatched. This CDR3 spans 14 amino acids. CDR3 sequence: CASIRLAGPNEQFF. The CDR3 DNA reads as TGTGCCAGCATCAGACTAGCGGGACCCAATGAGCAGTTCTTC.

This chain connects TRBV2 to TRBJ2-3; 8 nucleotides align to TRBD2. Germline loops: CDR1 SNHLY, CDR2 FYNNEI. The ends lost 4 bases at V and 1 base at J; junction bases unmatched: 7. This CDR3 region has 16 residues. CDR3 loop: CASSGMGRGGTDTQYF. CDR3 in DNA: TGTGCCAGCAGTGGAATGGGGCGGGGGGGCACAGATACGCAGTATTTT. The full variable domain, its missing parts supplied by reference TRBV2 and TRBJ2-3, is EPEVTQTPSHQVTQMGQEVILRCVPISNHLYFYWYRQILGQKVEFLVSFYNNEISEKSEIFDDQFSVERPDGSNFTLKIRSTKLEDSAMYFCASSGMGRGGTDTQYFGPGTRLTVL.

This clone came up once. CDR3 in amino acids: CASSLGQGFNSPLHF. CDR3 DNA: TGTGCCAGCAGCTTAGGACAGGGGTTTAATTCACCCCTCCACTTT. V and J are TRBV11-3 and TRBJ1-6; TRBD1 matches 8 bases. This CDR3 comprises 15 residues. Trimming at V came to 1 base and at J to 6 bases, leaving 2 bases not matched to a gene. The V gene's germline CDR1 is SGHNT and CDR2 YENEEA.

The rearrangement joins TRBV15 to TRBJ2-3, with a weak D call TRBD2 (5 bases). The CDR3 is made up of 14 amino acids. Germline lookup yields CDR1 LNHNV and CDR2 YYDKDF (reference sequence). V lost 2 bases and J 1 base, leaving 7 bases between the germline ends. In DNA form, the CDR3 reads TGTGCCACCAGCAGATCCGGGGGCACAGATACGCAGTATTTT. Translating it yields CATSRSGGTDTQYF.

The gene calls are TRBV25-1 and TRBJ1-2, with 7 nucleotides matching TRBD1. This CDR3 is 12 amino acids long. Germline V gives CDR1 MGHDK, CDR2 SYGVNS. J lost 6 bases, V lost 2 bases, and 0 bases had no gene match. In DNA, the CDR3 is TGTGCCAGCAGTGAAACAGGGGATGGCTACACCTTC. Translating it yields CASSETGDGYTF.

V and J are TRBV27 and TRBJ2-3; 10 nucleotides agree with TRBD2. Germline loops: CDR1 MNHEY, CDR2 SMNVEV (reference sequence). V lost 2 bases and J lost 3; bases outside the gene matches: 2. The CDR3 sequence is 15 residues long. DNA of the CDR3: TGTGCCAGCAGTTTACTAGCGGGAGAAACAGATACGCAGTATTTT. Its protein product is CASSLLAGETDTQYF.

V usage is TRBV28 and J usage is TRBJ2-3; TRBD2 agrees at 12 bases. Per germline, CDR1 MDHEN and CDR2 SYDVKM. The J segment lost 8 bases and the V segment lost 2 bases, leaving 8 bases of the junction unmatched. The CDR3 is made up of 16 amino acids. CDR3 amino acids: CASSLQTSGSSGTQYF. CDR3 DNA sequence: TGTGCCAGCAGTTTACAGACTAGCGGGAGCAGTGGTACGCAGTATTTT. The full variable domain, its missing parts supplied by reference TRBV28 and TRBJ2-3, is DVKVTQSSRYLVKRTGEKVFLECVQDMDHENMFWYRQDPGLGLRLIYFSYDVKMKEKGDIPEGYSVSREKKERFSLILESASTNQTSMYLCASSLQTSGSSGTQYFGPGTRLTVL.

The rearrangement uses TRBV7-9 and TRBJ2-2; 10 bases fit TRBD1. Germline trimming cut 4 bases from V and 6 bases from J; bases unmatched to any gene: 14. CDR3 size: 18 residues. Germline V gives CDR1 SEHNR, CDR2 FQNEAQ (reference sequence). The CDR3 DNA follows: TGTGCCAGCAGCTGGTTTCCGGGACAGGGGAAGAGGGCCGGGGAGCTGTTTTTT. It specifies CASSWFPGQGKRAGELFF.

The chain has TRBV7-6 and TRBJ1-3; D perhaps matches TRBD1 (6 bases). Germline V gene lookup returns CDR1 SGHVS and CDR2 FNYEAQ. V shed 1 base and J shed 3 bases, with 13 bases lying between them. The CDR3 totals 16 residues. The CDR3 loop reads CASSLGPQGSGNTIYF. CDR3 nucleotide sequence: TGTGCCAGCAGCTTAGGACCCCAGGGGAGTGGAAACACCATATATTTT.

The CDR3 coding sequence is TGTGCCAGCTCACCAGACTTCACAGATACGCAGTATTTT. It is translated as CASSPDFTDTQYF. The V gene is TRBV18, the J gene TRBJ2-3; D uncertain. Looked up from germline, CDR1 is KGHSH and CDR2 is LQKENI. The CDR3 runs to 13 residues. Trimming left V 2 bases short and J 2 bases short, with 5 bases between.